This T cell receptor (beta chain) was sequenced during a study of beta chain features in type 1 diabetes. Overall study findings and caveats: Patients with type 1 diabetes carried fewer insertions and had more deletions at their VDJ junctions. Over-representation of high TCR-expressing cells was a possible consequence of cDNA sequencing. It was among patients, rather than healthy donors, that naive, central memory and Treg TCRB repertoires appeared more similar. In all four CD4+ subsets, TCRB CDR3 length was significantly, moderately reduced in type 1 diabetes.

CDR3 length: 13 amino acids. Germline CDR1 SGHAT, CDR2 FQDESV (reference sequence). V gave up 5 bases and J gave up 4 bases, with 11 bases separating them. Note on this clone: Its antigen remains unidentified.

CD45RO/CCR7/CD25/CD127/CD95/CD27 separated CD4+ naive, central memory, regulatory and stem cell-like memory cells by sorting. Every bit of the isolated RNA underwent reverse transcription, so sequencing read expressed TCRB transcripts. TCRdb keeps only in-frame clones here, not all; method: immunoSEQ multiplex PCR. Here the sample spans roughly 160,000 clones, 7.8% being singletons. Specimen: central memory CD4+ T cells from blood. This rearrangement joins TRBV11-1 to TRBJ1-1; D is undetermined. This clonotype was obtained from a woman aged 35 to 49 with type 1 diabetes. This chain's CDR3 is CASSGDFFTEAFF. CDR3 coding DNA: TGTGCCAGCAGCGGTGACTTCTTCACTGAAGCTTTCTTT.